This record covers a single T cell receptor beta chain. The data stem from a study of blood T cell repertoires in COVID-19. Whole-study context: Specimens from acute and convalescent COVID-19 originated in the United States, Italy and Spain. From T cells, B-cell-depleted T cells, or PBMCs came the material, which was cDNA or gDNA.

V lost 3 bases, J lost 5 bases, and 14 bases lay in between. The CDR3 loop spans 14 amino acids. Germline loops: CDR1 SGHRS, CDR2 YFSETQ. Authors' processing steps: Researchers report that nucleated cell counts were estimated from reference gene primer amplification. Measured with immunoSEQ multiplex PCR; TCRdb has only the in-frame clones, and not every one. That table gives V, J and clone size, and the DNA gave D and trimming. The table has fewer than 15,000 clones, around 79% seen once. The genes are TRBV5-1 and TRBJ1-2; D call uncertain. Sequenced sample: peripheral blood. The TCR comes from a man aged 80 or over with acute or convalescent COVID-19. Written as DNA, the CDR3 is TGCGCCAGCAGCTCCGCAGCGGAATTATATGGCTACACCTTC. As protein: CASSSAAELYGYTF.